The next 26 T cell receptor beta chains were all read from a single sample in a study of blood T cell repertoires in COVID-19. The data were produced by immunoSEQ multiplex PCR, yet TCRdb's version contains in-frame clones alone and is incomplete. The table records 65,000 or so clones, 90% of them present only once. What was sequenced was peripheral blood. The receptors here all came from a man aged 55 to 69 with acute or convalescent COVID-19.

This clone was picked up one time. This chain connects TRBV9 to TRBJ2-3; D ambiguous. Trimming cost V 4 bases and J 0 bases, with 9 bases left between them. The length of the CDR3 is 14 residues. Germline assignment: CDR1 SGDLS and CDR2 YYNGEE. CDR3 in amino acids: CASSLMTSTDTQYF. In nucleotides, the CDR3 is TGTGCCAGCAGCTTGATGACTAGCACAGATACGCAGTATTTT.

The chain joins TRBV6-1 to TRBJ1-6; D may be TRBD1 (6 bases). From germline, CDR1 is MNHNS and CDR2 SASEGT. Trimming stripped 2 bases from V and 10 bases from J, with 15 bases between. This CDR3 region has 15 residues. This chain's CDR3 is CASSERLQGNSPLHF. CDR3 coding DNA: TGTGCCAGCAGTGAACGATTACAGGGCAACTCACCCCTCCACTTT.

V and J are TRBV19 and TRBJ2-3; perhaps TRBD2 as D (7 bases). Per the germline V gene, CDR1 is LNHDA and CDR2 is SQIVND (reference sequence). Trimming took 5 bases from V and 1 from J, leaving 16 bases between them. This CDR3 is 16 amino acids long. This chain's CDR3 is CASSDPGGPGTDTQYF. CDR3 bases: TGTGCCAGTAGTGACCCCGGGGGGCCGGGCACAGATACGCAGTATTTT.

This sequence joins TRBV7-2 and TRBJ2-3, with a tentative D call TRBD1 (6 bases). V was clipped by 5 bases and J by 5 bases, with 11 bases between them. Germline assignment: CDR1 SGHTA and CDR2 FQGNSA. The length of the CDR3 is 13 residues. This chain's CDR3 is CASSPGQRDTQYF. The CDR3 nucleotides are TGTGCCAGCAGCCCAGGACAGCGAGATACGCAGTATTTT.

The J gene is TRBJ2-1, the V gene TRBV7-6; a weak D match, TRBD2 (5 bases). The CDR3 consists of 16 residues. Trimming removed 5 bases at V and 0 bases at J, with 14 bases between. CDR1 SGHVS and CDR2 FNYEAQ come from the germline V gene. Here the CDR3 DNA reads TGTGCCAGCAGCCACCATTTTGAGGGCTCCTACAATGAGCAGTTCTTC. Its protein product is CASSHHFEGSYNEQFF.

This sequence joins TRBV6-5 and TRBJ1-2; TRBD1 matches 7 bases. Germline CDR1 is MNHEY and CDR2 is SVGAGI. Trimming at V came to 5 bases and at J to 10 bases, leaving 13 bases not matched to a gene. This CDR3 spans 14 amino acids. The CDR3 protein is CASSTPTGNRDYTF. The DNA for the CDR3 is TGTGCCAGCAGTACTCCGACAGGGAATCGTGACTACACCTTC.

This CDR3 reads CASSWGQQQETQYF. DNA for the CDR3: TGTGCCAGCAGCTGGGGACAGCAACAAGAGACCCAGTACTTC. This sequence joins TRBV5-4 and TRBJ2-5; TRBD1 matches at 7 bases. CDR3 size: 14 residues. CDR1 is SGHNT and CDR2 is YYREEE in the germline V gene (reference sequence). Trimming took 3 bases from V and 2 from J; bases not matched to a gene: 4.

This chain uses TRBV30 with TRBJ1-2; TRBD1 matches 9 bases. Per the germline V gene, CDR1 is GTSNPN and CDR2 is SVGIG (reference sequence). V lost 3 bases, J lost 8 bases, and 7 bases stayed unmatched. This CDR3 region has 13 residues. CDR3 in DNA: TGTGCCTGGAGCCCCGGGACAGGGTACGGCTACACCTTC. This encodes CAWSPGTGYGYTF.

This clone was found once. V is TRBV3-1 (or the pseudogene TRBV3-2) and J is TRBJ2-5, with a tentative D call TRBD1 (6 bases). V lost 4 bases to trimming and J lost 0 bases, with 12 bases between them. Per germline, CDR1 LGHDT and CDR2 YNNKEL (reference sequence). The CDR3 runs 15 residues. The CDR3: CASSLLGQHQETQYF. CDR3 nucleotides: TGTGCCAGCAGCCTCCTCGGACAGCACCAAGAGACCCAGTACTTC.

The V and J genes are TRBV5-8 and TRBJ1-6, with TRBD1 matching 7 bases. There are 17 residues in the CDR3. Germline V CDR1 and CDR2: SGHTS, YDEGEE. After removal of 2 bases from V and 9 bases from J, the junction contained 14 bases not matched to a gene. Here the CDR3 DNA reads TGTGCCAGCAGCTTTCGACAGGGTGGGGGTATAGGTTCACCCCTCCACTTT. Amino acid sequence: CASSFRQGGGIGSPLHF.

This clone appeared a single time. The chain recombines TRBV3-1 (or the pseudogene TRBV3-2) with TRBJ1-3; TRBD1 agrees at 7 bases. V shed 3 bases, J shed 1 base, and the junction held 6 bases outside the gene matches. CDR3 length: 16 amino acids. In germline, CDR1 is LGHDT, CDR2 YNNKEL (reference sequence). In DNA form, the CDR3 reads TGTGCCAGCAGCCAGGACAGGTTCCTATCTGGAAACACCATATATTTT. This translates into CASSQDRFLSGNTIYF.

The chain links TRBV19 to TRBJ2-1; 7 nucleotides align to TRBD2. Germline V gene data show CDR1 as LNHDA and CDR2 as SQIVND (reference sequence). V lost 8 bases and J lost 7; bases outside the gene matches: 2. This CDR3 spans 11 amino acids. Written as DNA, the CDR3 is TGTGCCAGTCAGGGAGGGAATGAGCAGTTCTTC. The encoded protein is CASQGGNEQFF.

The chain uses TRBV7-9 and TRBJ1-4, with a weak D call TRBD1 (5 bases). In germline, CDR1 is SEHNR, CDR2 FQNEAQ (reference sequence). The CDR3 is 15 amino acids. V dropped 5 bases and J dropped 2 bases, with 12 bases sitting between them. CDR3 residues: CASSLAGGTNEKLFF. Here the CDR3 DNA reads TGTGCCAGCAGCCTCGCGGGGGGGACTAATGAAAAACTGTTTTTT. Using reference TRBV7-9 and TRBJ1-4 for the parts outside the CDR3, the full variable domain is DTGVSQNPRHKITKRGQNVTFRCDPISEHNRLYWYRQTLGQGPEFLTYFQNEAQLEKSRLLSDRFSAERPKGSFSTLEIQRTEQGDSAMYLCASSLAGGTNEKLFFGSGTQLSVL.

The genes are TRBV7-2 and TRBJ1-1; no clear D gene. V gave up 1 base and J gave up 3 bases, with 6 bases separating them. The CDR3 has 13 amino acids. From germline, CDR1 is SGHTA and CDR2 FQGNSA. The DNA of the CDR3 is TGTGCCAGCAGCTTAGTGGCAGACACTGAAGCTTTCTTT. Translated, it gives CASSLVADTEAFF.

This chain links TRBV5-1 with TRBJ2-5; TRBD1 is a possible D gene (5 bases). Trimming pared 0 bases from V and 2 bases from J, leaving 14 bases between. This CDR3 has 16 amino acids. Germline V gives CDR1 SGHRS, CDR2 YFSETQ. The CDR3 sequence: CASSLDGWGGQETQYF. CDR3 nucleotide sequence: TGCGCCAGCAGCTTGGATGGGTGGGGCGGACAAGAGACCCAGTACTTC.

The chain joins TRBV25-1 to TRBJ2-7, with D possibly TRBD2 on 5 matching bases. V lost 6 bases to trimming and J lost 1 base, with 10 bases between them. The CDR3 spans 13 residues. CDR1 is MGHDK and CDR2 is SYGVNS in the germline V gene. The CDR3 region is CASRGTGSYEQYF. The CDR3 DNA reads TGTGCCAGCAGGGGCACGGGATCCTACGAGCAGTACTTC.

CDR3 protein: CASSPPSGGAKNEQFF. CDR3 in DNA: TGTGCCAGCTCACCACCTAGCGGGGGGGCGAAAAATGAGCAGTTCTTC. The chain combines TRBV18 with TRBJ2-1; 11 nucleotides line up with TRBD2. The CDR3 covers 16 residues. The V and J ends lost 0 bases and 7 bases, in that order; junction bases with no gene match: 5. Germline lookup yields CDR1 KGHSH and CDR2 LQKENI.

V and J are TRBV4-1 and TRBJ1-5; possible D gene TRBD1, 6 bases. This CDR3 contains 15 residues. The V gene's germline CDR1 is MGHRA and CDR2 YSYEKL. Trimming shortened V by 0 bases and J by 3 bases, and 9 bases separated the two germline ends. CDR3 sequence: CASSQDGGANQPQHF. The DNA of the CDR3 is TGCGCCAGCAGCCAAGATGGGGGGGCCAATCAGCCCCAGCATTTT.

The chain carries TRBV7-9 and TRBJ1-1; D call uncertain. The CDR3 contains 13 residues. Trimming left V 2 bases short and J 4 bases short, with 8 bases between. The germline V gene has CDR1 SEHNR and CDR2 FQNEAQ (reference sequence). DNA of the CDR3: TGTGCCAGCAGCTTAAAGGCGGGCACTGAAGCTTTCTTT. Encoded protein: CASSLKAGTEAFF.

The J gene is TRBJ2-1, the V gene TRBV7-9; 7 positions agree with TRBD1. The germline CDR1 and CDR2 sequences are SEHNR and FQNEAQ (reference sequence). V was pared by 1 base and J by 3 bases, with 9 bases of the junction left unmatched. There are 17 residues in the CDR3. CDR3 sequence (DNA): TGTGCCAGCAGCTTAGTCCCCGGGACAGAAAGCTACAATGAGCAGTTCTTC. Amino acids: CASSLVPGTESYNEQFF.

In this sample, this clone turned up once. V and J are TRBV6-6 and TRBJ1-5; D uncertain. Germline-derived CDR1 and CDR2 are MNHNY and SVGAGI (reference sequence). V lost 3 bases and J lost 0, with 12 bases in between. The CDR3 contains 16 residues. The CDR3 DNA reads as TGTGCCAGCAGTTATCAGAGATCTAGTAGCAATCAGCCCCAGCATTTT. Translated: CASSYQRSSSNQPQHF.

The chain links TRBV5-1 to TRBJ1-2; 7 bases are a match to TRBD1. The CDR3 consists of 14 residues. In germline, CDR1 is SGHRS, CDR2 YFSETQ. Losses at the gene ends were 2 bases for V and 6 bases for J; bases not matched to a gene: 7. The CDR3 coding sequence is TGCGCCAGCAGCTTCAAGGGGGCGATGAATGGCTACACCTTC. Its protein product is CASSFKGAMNGYTF.

This clone appeared a few times. This chain joins TRBV30 and TRBJ2-2; TRBD1 agrees at 10 bases. After removal of 5 bases from V and 1 base from J, the junction contained 1 base not matched to a gene. Looked up from germline, CDR1 is GTSNPN and CDR2 is SVGIG (reference sequence). The CDR3 length is 14 residues. The chain's CDR3 is CAWGTGVNTGELFF. The CDR3 DNA follows: TGTGCCTGGGGGACAGGGGTGAACACCGGGGAGCTGTTTTTT.

This chain uses TRBV19 with TRBJ2-4, with D perhaps matching TRBD1 (5 bases). V lost 4 bases and J lost 1, with 20 bases in between. CDR3 length equals 18 residues. CDR1 is LNHDA, CDR2 SQIVND, per germline (reference sequence). The CDR3 spells CASSSGRVKAGAKNIQYF. For the CDR3, the DNA is TGTGCCAGTAGTAGTGGCAGGGTTAAGGCTGGGGCCAAAAACATTCAGTACTTC.

This chain joins TRBV21-1 and TRBJ2-1; the D call in the table, TRBD2, was not verified against the DNA. TRBV21-1 represents a pseudogene. The CDR3 sequence is 19 residues long. CDR3 sequence: CASNPLQGIAGGPYNEQFF. Written as DNA, the CDR3 is TGTGCCAGCAATCCCTTGCAGGGGATAGCGGGGGGACCCTACAATGAGCAGTTCTTC.

The rearrangement links TRBV29-1 to TRBJ1-4, with 7 bases matching TRBD1. The germline V gene encodes CDR1 SQVTM and CDR2 ANQGSEA. The ends lost 6 bases at V and 8 bases at J; junction bases unmatched: 6. The CDR3 is 12 amino acids. The CDR3 bases are TGCAGCGTCCGGACAGGCCAAGAAAAACTGTTTTTT. Translated, it gives CSVRTGQEKLFF.